This TCR beta chain was observed in a study of PD-L1 blockade in urothelial cancer. Study overall: In the patient group, most of the roughly 30 were males with bladder-origin urothelial cancer. T cell content in blood samples showed a median of around 150,000. Analyses used blood from 3 weeks (second dose) and 6 weeks after treatment start.

This CDR3 spans 17 amino acids. Libraries were prepared by immunoSEQ multiplex PCR; TCRdb keeps only in-frame clonotypes and omits some of them. Here the sample spans approximately 20,000 clones, about 90% being singletons. The time point here: peripheral blood 6 weeks after treatment start. This chain connects TRBV21-1 to TRBJ2-3; the listed D gene, TRBD2, was not tested against the DNA. TRBV21-1 is listed as a pseudogene. This TCR came from a woman in her sixties or seventies with urothelial cancer. The sequences come from PBMCs, collected around atezolizumab (anti-PD-L1) treatment. The CDR3 protein is CASSKFPAGQRTDTQYF. The CDR3 nucleotides read TGTGCCAGCAGCAAATTCCCCGCCGGTCAACGCACAGATACGCAGTATTTT.